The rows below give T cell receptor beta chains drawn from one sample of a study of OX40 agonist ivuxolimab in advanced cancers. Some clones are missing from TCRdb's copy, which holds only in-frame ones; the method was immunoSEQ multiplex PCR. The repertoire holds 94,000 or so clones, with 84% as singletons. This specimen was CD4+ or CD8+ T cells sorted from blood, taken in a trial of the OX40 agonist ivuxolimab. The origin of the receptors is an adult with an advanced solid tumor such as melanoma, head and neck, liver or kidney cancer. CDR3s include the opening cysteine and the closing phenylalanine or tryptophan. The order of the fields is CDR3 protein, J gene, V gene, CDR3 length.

CASSLVFRAASSGNTIYF | TRBJ1-3 | TRBV28 | 18
CASSPYSPAGTSSLGEQFF | TRBJ2-1 | TRBV18 | 19
CASSYSRGSQETQYF | TRBJ2-5 | TRBV6-6 | 15
CASSLVGGAGGQRDTQYF | TRBJ2-3 | TRBV7-2 | 18
CASSFLPDTEAFF | TRBJ1-1 | TRBV27 | 13
CASSLGTGGFQPQHF | TRBJ1-5 | TRBV7-2 | 15
CASSLLPDNEQFF | TRBJ2-1 | TRBV5-1 | 13
CASSFFSQRSETQYF | TRBJ2-5 | TRBV28 | 15
CASSTRDRRLDEKLFF | TRBJ1-4 | TRBV21-1 | 16
CASSPPAWALTSGANVLTF | TRBJ2-6 | TRBV18 | 19
CASSESGPYEQYF | TRBJ2-7 | TRBV2 | 13
CASSPPSWQGAYTF | TRBJ1-2 | TRBV18 | 14
CASSATRTWGYTF | TRBJ1-2 | TRBV28 | 13
CASSPGGQGNEQFF | TRBJ2-1 | TRBV6-4 | 14
CASPRSVDRQETQYF | TRBJ2-5 | TRBV7-2 | 15
CASSWAPYRVNIQYF | TRBJ2-4 | TRBV5-5 | 15
CASRRVAYTGELFF | TRBJ2-2 | TRBV6-4 | 14
CSARSGETQYF | TRBJ2-5 | TRBV20-1 | 11
CASSTETGPSEAFF | TRBJ1-1 | TRBV6-5 | 14
CAISEAGQPNEKLFF | TRBJ1-4 | TRBV10-3 | 15
CASSNLGQGNSPLHF | TRBJ1-6 | TRBV28 | 15
CASSKAGTGFNEQYF | TRBJ2-7 | TRBV28 | 15
CASSSGQGPGNTIYF | TRBJ1-3 | TRBV7-3 | 15
CASSQVATLPLYGYTF | TRBJ1-2 | TRBV4-3 | 16
CASSQRTYGYTF | TRBJ1-2 | TRBV28 | 12
CASSLSGVGNQPQHF | TRBJ1-5 | TRBV28 | 15
CASRGGTGRGWRTGELFF | TRBJ2-2 | TRBV10-2 | 18
CASSATTGTRGYTF | TRBJ1-2 | TRBV2 | 14
CASSLRQRGGPDTQYF | TRBJ2-3 | TRBV5-1 | 16
CASSLTANTEAFF | TRBJ1-1 | TRBV5-6 | 13
CASSLGTGYNSPLHF | TRBJ1-6 | TRBV7-3 | 15
CASKRVSDTQYF | TRBJ2-3 | TRBV2 | 12
CASSLTRGMGTEAFF | TRBJ1-1 | TRBV7-2 | 15
CARNIEGDTQYF | TRBJ2-3 | TRBV21-1 | 12
CASTSSGSNQPQHF | TRBJ1-5 | TRBV7-2 | 14
CASRGETNSPLHF | TRBJ1-6 | TRBV19 | 13
CATKTRGALETQYF | TRBJ2-5 | TRBV28 | 14
CASGDSSGNTIYF | TRBJ1-3 | TRBV12-5 | 13
CASSESGGFVGELFF | TRBJ2-2 | TRBV2 | 15
CASRPGTGGNYGYTF | TRBJ1-2 | TRBV6-6 | 15
CASSLLAGIGTDTQYF | TRBJ2-3 | TRBV7-2 | 16